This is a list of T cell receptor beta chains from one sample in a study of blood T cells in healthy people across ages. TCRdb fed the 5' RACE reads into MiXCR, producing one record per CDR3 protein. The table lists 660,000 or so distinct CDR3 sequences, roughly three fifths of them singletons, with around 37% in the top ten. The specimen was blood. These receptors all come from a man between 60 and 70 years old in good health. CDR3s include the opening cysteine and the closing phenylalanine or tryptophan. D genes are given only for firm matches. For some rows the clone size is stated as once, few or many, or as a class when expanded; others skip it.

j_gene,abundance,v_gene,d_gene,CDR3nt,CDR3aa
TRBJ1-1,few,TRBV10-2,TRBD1,TGCGCCAGCAGTGAGGAGGGGGCGCGGGGGATGAACACTGAAGCTTTCTTT,CASSEEGARGMNTEAFF
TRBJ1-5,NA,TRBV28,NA,TGTGCCAGCAGGGATTACAGGGTCGGTCAGCCCCAGCATTTT,CASRDYRVGQPQHF
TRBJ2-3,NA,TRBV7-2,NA,TGTGCCAGCAGCTGGACAGGAAGCGGGGGCAGCACAGATACGCAGTATTTT,CASSWTGSGGSTDTQYF
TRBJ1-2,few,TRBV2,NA,TGTGCCAGCAGTGTTCTGCAGGCCCTCGGCTACACCTTC,CASSVLQALGYTF
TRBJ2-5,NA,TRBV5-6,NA,TGTGCCAGCAGTGTCGACTGGCGGGAAGAGACCCAGTACTTC,CASSVDWREETQYF
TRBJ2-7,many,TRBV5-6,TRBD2,TGTGCCAGCAGCTCCCGGGGCCCGGGGGGTGAGCAGTACTTC,CASSSRGPGGEQYF
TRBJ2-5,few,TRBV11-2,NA,TGTGCCAGCAGCTTAGTTGGGGTTGAGACCCAGTACTTC,CASSLVGVETQYF
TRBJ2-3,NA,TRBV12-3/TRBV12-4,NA,TGTGCCAGCAGTTTCAGGGGTGGCACAGATACGCAGTATTTT,CASSFRGGTDTQYF
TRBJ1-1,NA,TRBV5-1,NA,TGCGCCAGCAGCCAAAATGTGGGGAACACTGAAGCTTTCTTT,CASSQNVGNTEAFF
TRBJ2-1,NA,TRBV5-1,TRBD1,TGCGCCAGCCGCCGTGGGGGACAGCTACCTAATGAGCAGTTCTTC,CASRRGGQLPNEQFF
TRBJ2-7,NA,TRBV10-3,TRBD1,TGTGCCATCGGACAGGACCGTGCGGGTGAGCAGTACTTC,CAIGQDRAGEQYF
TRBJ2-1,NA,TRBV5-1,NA,TGCGCCAGCAGACCAGGAACTAGCAGTTCCTACAATGAGCAGTTCTTC,CASRPGTSSSYNEQFF
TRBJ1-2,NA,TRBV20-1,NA,TGCAGTAGCCCGGGGGCTAACTATGGCCACACCTTC,CSSPGANYGHTF
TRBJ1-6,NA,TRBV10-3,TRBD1,TGTGCCATCAGTGACCCGGGACAGAGCTCCTATAATTCACCCCTCCACTTT,CAISDPGQSSYNSPLHF
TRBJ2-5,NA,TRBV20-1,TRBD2,TGCAGTGCTAGGACTAGCGGGGGGTACCAAGAGACCCAGTACTTC,CSARTSGGYQETQYF
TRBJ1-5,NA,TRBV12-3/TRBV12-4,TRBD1,TGTGCCAGCAGTTCCACCGGGACAGGGGACGGCAATCAGCCCCAGCATTTT,CASSSTGTGDGNQPQHF
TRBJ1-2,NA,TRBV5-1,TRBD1,TGCGCCAGCAGCTTTATAGGACAGGAAATCTATGGCTACACCTTC,CASSFIGQEIYGYTF
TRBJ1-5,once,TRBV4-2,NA,TGTGCCAGCGGCCAAAGTCCCCATAGCAATCAGCCCCAGCATTTT,CASGQSPHSNQPQHF
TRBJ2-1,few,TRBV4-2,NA,TGTGCCAGCAGCCAAGACGATCGACACGGCTACAATGAGCAGTTCTTC,CASSQDDRHGYNEQFF
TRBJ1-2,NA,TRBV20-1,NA,TGCAGTGTCCAGGGGTTGGGTGGCTACACCTTC,CSVQGLGGYTF
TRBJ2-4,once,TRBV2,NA,TGTGCCAGCAGAGTGGAGGGTGTCAAAAACATTCGGTACTTC,CASRVEGVKNIRYF
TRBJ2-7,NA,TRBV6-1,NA,TGTGCCAGCAGTGAGTTAACTGCCGACGGGTACGAGCAGTACTTC,CASSELTADGYEQYF
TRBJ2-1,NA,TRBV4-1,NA,TGCGCCAGCAGCCAATCAGGGGGGAGCTCCTACGAGCAGTTCTTC,CASSQSGGSSYEQFF
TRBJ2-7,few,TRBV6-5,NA,TGTGCCAGCAGTTACGGGCTAGGAGGCTCCTACGAGCAGTACTTC,CASSYGLGGSYEQYF
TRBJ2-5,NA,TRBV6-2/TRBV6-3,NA,TGTGCCAGCAGTTACCTCGGGACAGGCGGGAGCAATGAGCAGTACTTC,CASSYLGTGGSNEQYF
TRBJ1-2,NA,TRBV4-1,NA,TGCGCCAGCAGCCCACACCGCTCAGGGTCGAGTGGCTACACCTTC,CASSPHRSGSSGYTF
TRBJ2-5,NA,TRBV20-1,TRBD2,TGCAGTGGAAAGCGGGGGCTAGAGACCCAGTACTTC,CSGKRGLETQYF
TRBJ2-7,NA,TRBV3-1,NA,TGTGCCAGCAGCCAAGACAAGGTGGACGAGCAGTACTTC,CASSQDKVDEQYF
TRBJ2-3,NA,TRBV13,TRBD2,TGTGCCAGCAGCGCCGGGACTAGCGGGATCACAGATACGCAGTATTTT,CASSAGTSGITDTQYF
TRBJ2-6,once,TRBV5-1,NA,TGCGCCAGCAGCTTGGTCGCAACAGGGTCTGGGGCCAACGTCCTGACTTTC,CASSLVATGSGANVLTF
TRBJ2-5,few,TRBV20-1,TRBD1,TGCAGTGCTAGAGATAGACAGGGCTCTTGGGAGACCCAGTACTTC,CSARDRQGSWETQYF
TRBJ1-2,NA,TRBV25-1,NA,TGTGCCAGCAGTGAATTTGCCGGGACAACAAACTATGGCTACACCTTC,CASSEFAGTTNYGYTF
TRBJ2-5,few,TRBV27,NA,TGTGCCAGCAGCCGAGGTGGATGGGAGACCCAGTACTTC,CASSRGGWETQYF
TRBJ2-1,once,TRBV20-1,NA,TGCAGTGCCCCGAGCCAGCGAGGATACAATGAGCAGTTCTTC,CSAPSQRGYNEQFF
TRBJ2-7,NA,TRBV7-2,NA,TGTGCCAGCAGCTTTGGGCTCGAGCAGTACTTC,CASSFGLEQYF
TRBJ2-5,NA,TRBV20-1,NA,TGCAGCGCCCAGCCCACTAGGGGGGCCCAGTACTTC,CSAQPTRGAQYF
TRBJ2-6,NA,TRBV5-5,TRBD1,TGTGCCAGCAGCCCAAGGACAGGTGGTGGGGCCAACGTCCTGACTTTC,CASSPRTGGGANVLTF
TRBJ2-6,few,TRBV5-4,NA,TGTGCCAGCAGCAGGGATATCTCTGGGGCCAACGTCCTGACTTTC,CASSRDISGANVLTF
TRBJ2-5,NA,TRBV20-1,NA,TGCAGTGCCCTAAACCGGGACCAAGAGACCCAGTACTTC,CSALNRDQETQYF
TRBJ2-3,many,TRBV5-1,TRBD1,TGTGCCAGCAGCTTAGGTGGACAGGGGGCAACAGATACGCAGTATTTT,CASSLGGQGATDTQYF
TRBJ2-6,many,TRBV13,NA,TGTGCCAGCAGCTTAGAACTCTGGCCCGGGGCCAACGTCCTGACTTTC,CASSLELWPGANVLTF
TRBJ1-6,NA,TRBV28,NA,TGTGCCAGCAGTTTATGGCCGAATTCACCCCTCCACTTT,CASSLWPNSPLHF
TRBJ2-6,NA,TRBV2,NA,TGTGCCAGCAGGTTCTCGCCTAACTCTGGGGCCAACGTCCTGACTTTC,CASRFSPNSGANVLTF
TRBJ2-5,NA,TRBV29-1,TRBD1,TGCAGCATCTCCTTCCCCGGGACAGGGTACCAAGAGACCCAGTACTTC,CSISFPGTGYQETQYF
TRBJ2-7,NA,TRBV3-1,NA,TGTGCCAGCAGCCACGCCGGAAGGGACGAGCAGTACTTC,CASSHAGRDEQYF